This TCR beta chain was sequenced in a study of HIV-infected children after antiretroviral therapy interruption. Trimming removed 2 bases at V and 2 bases at J, with 8 bases between. From germline, CDR1 is SGHTA and CDR2 FQGNSA. The CDR3 has 14 amino acids. Unique molecular identifiers were included in an RNA-based 3' RACE TCR library. MiXCR, applied by TCRdb to the 3' RACE reads, yields one record per CDR3 protein. The sample lists about 46,000 distinct CDR3 sequences, 4.3% occurring once. Findings of the study overall: By the end of treatment interruption, naive CD4+ clonality (Gini) increased.

This clonotype showed up many times. What it recognizes is unknown. As for treatment: PENTA 11 planned treatment interruption arm or continuous ART arm. Sequenced material: CD45RA+ CD4+ T cells from PBMCs, pooled from several time points, taken from a donor given antiretroviral therapy, either interrupted or continuous. Subset indicated: naive CD4+ CD45RA+ CD45RO- T cells. J is TRBJ2-3 and V is TRBV7-2, with D maybe TRBD1 (6 bases). The source of this sequence is a pool of human donors with HIV. CDR3 sequence reads: CASSLQGITDTQYF. The DNA for the CDR3 is TGTGCCAGCAGCTTACAGGGGATCACAGATACGCAGTATTTT. Filled out from reference TRBV7-2 and TRBJ2-3, the complete variable domain reads GAGVSQSPSNKVTEKGKDVELRCDPISGHTALYWYRQSLGQGLEFLIYFQGNSAPDKSGLPSDRFSAERTGGSVSTLTIQRTQQEDSAVYLCASSLQGITDTQYFGPGTRLTVL.